What follows is one T cell receptor (beta chain) and its context. The authors' processing: Cell counts per sample came from amplifying reference gene primers. Some clones are missing from TCRdb's copy, which holds only in-frame ones; the method was immunoSEQ multiplex PCR. V, J and clone size are taken as reported in that table, and D and trimming were inferred from the DNA itself. Seen here are 200,000 to 250,000 clones, more than 80% observed once, and the top ten hold less than 0.9%. This entry comes from a study of blood T cell repertoires in COVID-19. Participant age was roughly 18 to 90 years, and participants resided in about two dozen US areas. Clinical history as reported by participants underpinned cohort assignment. Those designated as exposed participants met a COVID-19 case within 2 weeks before study entry. Germline CDR1 reads SEHNR; CDR2 reads FQNEAQ (reference sequence). This CDR3 has 16 amino acids. Trimming left V 5 bases short and J 4 bases short, with 17 bases between.

Source material: PBMCs or T cells enriched from blood (not recorded which). J is TRBJ2-2 and V is TRBV7-9; possible D gene TRBD1, 6 bases. The sequence was collected from a man aged 45-65 years who had been exposed to COVID-19. The CDR3 loop reads CASSKTGLGGTGELFF. In nucleotides, the CDR3 is TGTGCCAGCAGCAAGACAGGTCTGGGCGGCACCGGGGAGCTGTTTTTT.